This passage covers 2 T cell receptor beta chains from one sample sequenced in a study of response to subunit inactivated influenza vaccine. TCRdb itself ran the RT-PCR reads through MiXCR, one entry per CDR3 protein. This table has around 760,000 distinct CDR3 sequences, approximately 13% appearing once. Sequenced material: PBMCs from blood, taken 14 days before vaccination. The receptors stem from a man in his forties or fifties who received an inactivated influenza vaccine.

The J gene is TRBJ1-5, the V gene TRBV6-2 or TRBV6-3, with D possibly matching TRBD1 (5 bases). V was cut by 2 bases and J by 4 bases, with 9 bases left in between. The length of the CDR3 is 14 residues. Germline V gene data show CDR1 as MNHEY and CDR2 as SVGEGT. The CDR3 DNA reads TGTGCCAGCAGTTACGCTGGGGGTAATCAGCCCCAGCATTTT. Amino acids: CASSYAGGNQPQHF.

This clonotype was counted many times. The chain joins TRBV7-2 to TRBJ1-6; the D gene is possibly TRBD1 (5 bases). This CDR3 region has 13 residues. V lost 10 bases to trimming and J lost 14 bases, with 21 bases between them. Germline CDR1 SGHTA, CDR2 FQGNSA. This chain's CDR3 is CATDEGTNLALHF. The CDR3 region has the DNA TGTGCCACCGACGAGGGGACTAATCTTGCCCTCCACTTT.